The rows below give T cell receptor beta chains drawn from one sample of a study of PD-L1 blockade in urothelial cancer. The protocol was immunoSEQ multiplex PCR, while the TCRdb copy is restricted to in-frame clones and leaves out a portion. This sample carries about 82,000 clones, around 87% of them seen once, and the ten largest clones take more than 5.5%. This specimen consisted of PBMCs, obtained around atezolizumab (anti-PD-L1) treatment. The origin of the receptors is a woman aged 70 to 79 with urothelial cancer. Each CDR3 is given without its conserved first and last residue.

V: TRBV4-1
CDR3: ASSPPGTSGRNEQF

V: TRBV5-5
CDR3: ASSSFVGGLAKNIQY

V: TRBV7-9
CDR3: ASSRWGGQLTNYGYT

V: TRBV5-1
CDR3: ASSLVLAGERDTQY

V: TRBV5-1
CDR3: ASSLVVSGPYEQY

V: TRBV18
CDR3: ASSATGRGTEAF

V: TRBV27
CDR3: ASSLKQGRTEAF

V: TRBV11-3
CDR3: ASSPHLGLAGHGSGELF

V: TRBV6-6
CDR3: ASRDRGGMEKLF

V: TRBV2
CDR3: ASLGVGTQY

V: TRBV19
CDR3: ASRTVTEQF

V: TRBV5-6
CDR3: ASSQTGNTEAF

V: TRBV13
CDR3: ASSSGGGRASEQY

V: TRBV28
CDR3: ASSLSGTGGRTIY

V: TRBV18
CDR3: ASSSTDPNTEAF

V: TRBV28
CDR3: ASSFPSRTSGEQY

V: TRBV10-2
CDR3: ASPSHRGAYNEQF

V: TRBV7-3
CDR3: ASSSGTGETQY

V: TRBV15
CDR3: ATSSGGQKLGGLTH

V: TRBV5-1
CDR3: ASSGDMGNTIY

V: TRBV7-9
CDR3: AGHRENSNTEAF

V: TRBV10-3
CDR3: AISEYRQARSSYNEQF

V: TRBV6-5
CDR3: ASSYFSGTNEQY

V: TRBV28
CDR3: ASSSGLRNYEQY

V: TRBV5-1
CDR3: ASSSGQPFATNEKLF

V: TRBV6-1
CDR3: ASIRGQGSQPQH

V: TRBV11-2
CDR3: ASSLLRGAPRTEAF

V: TRBV5-1
CDR3: ASSSLGVRENTEAF

V: TRBV6-1
CDR3: ASSESGGLAGGHYEQY

V: TRBV28
CDR3: ASSPPLAGID

V: TRBV2
CDR3: ASSASTQNWETQY

V: TRBV7-9
CDR3: ASSHSYEQY

V: TRBV6-5
CDR3: ASSYGGTYEQY

V: TRBV5-1
CDR3: ASSLAGVQETQY

V: TRBV30
CDR3: AWGRPTTGGKNTIY

V: TRBV5-1
CDR3: ASSLDGTSGYNEQF

V: TRBV5-4
CDR3: ASSWGTGGAKNIQY

V: TRBV7-2
CDR3: ASSRRGLAATDTQY

V: TRBV18
CDR3: ASSPRQTDTQY

V: TRBV9
CDR3: ASSATSGTQY

V: TRBV5-1
CDR3: ASSGEVPNTGELF

V: TRBV14
CDR3: ASSQEARQEETQY

V: TRBV5-6
CDR3: ASRKGVASYEQY

V: TRBV19
CDR3: ASSNSGSGEQY

V: TRBV7-9
CDR3: ASSLTSNYGYT

V: TRBV6-1
CDR3: ASEGDSLYQPQH

V: TRBV29-1
CDR3: SAVQGGTGELF

V: TRBV7-2
CDR3: ASSFPPGMNTEAF

V: TRBV9
CDR3: ASSVGLGLLTDTQY

V: TRBV13
CDR3: ASSTPSGGAYEQY

V: TRBV10-3
CDR3: AISVGQGTAGNTIY

V: TRBV6-4
CDR3: ARGGASSYEQY